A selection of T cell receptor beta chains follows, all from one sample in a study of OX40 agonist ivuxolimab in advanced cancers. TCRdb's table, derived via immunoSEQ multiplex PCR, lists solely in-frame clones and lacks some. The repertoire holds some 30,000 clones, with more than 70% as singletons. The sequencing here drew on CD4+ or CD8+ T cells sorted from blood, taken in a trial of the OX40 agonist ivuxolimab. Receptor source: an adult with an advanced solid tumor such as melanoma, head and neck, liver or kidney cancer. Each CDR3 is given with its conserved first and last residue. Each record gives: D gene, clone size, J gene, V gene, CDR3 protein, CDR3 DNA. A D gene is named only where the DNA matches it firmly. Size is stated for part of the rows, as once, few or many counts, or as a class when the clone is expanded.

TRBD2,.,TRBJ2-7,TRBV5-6,CASSSSGRAFEQYF,TGTGCCAGCAGCTCAAGCGGGAGGGCCTTCGAGCAGTACTTC
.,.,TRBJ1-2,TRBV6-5,CASSYSTESYGYTF,TGTGCCAGCAGTTACTCGACGGAATCCTATGGCTACACCTTC
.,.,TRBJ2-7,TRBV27,CASRYSSGSNEQYF,TGTGCCAGCAGATACTCGAGCGGGTCCAACGAGCAGTACTTC
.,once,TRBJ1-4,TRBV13,CASSSGLGGGKLFF,TGTGCCAGCAGCTCCGGACTGGGCGGGGGAAAACTGTTTTTT
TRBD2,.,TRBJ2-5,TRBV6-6,CASSPLVRGAREQYF,TGTGCCAGCAGTCCTCTGGTGCGGGGGGCGCGGGAGCAGTACTTC
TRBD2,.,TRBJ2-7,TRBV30,CAWSLTSGPSYEQYF,TGTGCCTGGAGCCTCACTAGCGGCCCCTCCTACGAGCAGTACTTC
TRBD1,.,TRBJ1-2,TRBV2,CASSEGGGRYGYTF,TGTGCCAGCAGTGAAGGAGGGGGCCGGTATGGCTACACCTTC
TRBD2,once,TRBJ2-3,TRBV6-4,CASSDLNSGGADTQYF,TGTGCCAGCAGTGACTTGAATAGCGGGGGCGCAGATACGCAGTATTTT
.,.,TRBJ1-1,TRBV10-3,CAIKVGGNTEAFF,TGTGCCATCAAGGTGGGGGGGAACACTGAAGCTTTCTTT
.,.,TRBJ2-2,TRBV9,CASSAEFVGELFF,TGTGCCAGCAGCGCCGAATTTGTAGGGGAGCTGTTTTTT
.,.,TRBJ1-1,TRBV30,CAWSVLAGNTEAFF,TGTGCCTGGAGTGTACTGGCGGGGAACACTGAAGCTTTCTTT
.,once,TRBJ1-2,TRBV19,CASSIDLGSGYTF,TGTGCCAGTAGTATAGATCTAGGAAGTGGCTACACCTTC
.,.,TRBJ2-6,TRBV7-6,CASSPRGSGANVLTF,TGTGCCAGCAGCCCCCGGGGCTCTGGGGCCAACGTCCTGACTTTC
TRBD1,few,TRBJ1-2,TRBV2,CASSVGTVYGYTF,TGTGCCAGCAGTGTGGGGACAGTATATGGCTACACCTTC